A selection of T cell receptor beta chains follows, all from one sample in a study of beta chain features in type 1 diabetes. The protocol was immunoSEQ multiplex PCR, while the TCRdb copy is restricted to in-frame clones and leaves out a portion. The data show 680,000 or so clones, roughly 16% seen once. Sequenced sample: naive CD4+ T cells from blood. These TCRs come from a man younger than 30 in good health. Each CDR3 is given with its conserved first and last residue. Each record gives: D gene, clone size, J gene, V gene, CDR3 protein, CDR3 DNA. The D gene is left open where the match is weak. Size is omitted from some rows. Given values are once, few, many or a class for expanded clones.

TRBD1	few	TRBJ2-7	TRBV30	CAGHRGYEQYF	TGTGCCGGTCACAGGGGGTACGAGCAGTACTTC
NA	NA	TRBJ2-7	TRBV4-3	CASSQGLTGTSYEQYF	TGCGCCAGCAGCCAAGGGCTGACAGGGACTTCCTACGAGCAGTACTTC
NA	NA	TRBJ2-1	TRBV7-2	CASSRPPATNEQFF	TGTGCCAGCAGCCGACCCCCCGCTACAAATGAGCAGTTCTTC
NA	few	TRBJ2-3	TRBV7-9	CASSRSGGTDTQYF	TGTGCCAGCAGCCGTTCAGGGGGCACAGATACGCAGTATTTT
NA	NA	TRBJ2-3	TRBV7-8	CASSFRALGDTQYF	TGTGCCAGCAGCTTCCGGGCCTTGGGAGATACGCAGTATTTT
NA	few	TRBJ1-1	TRBV10-3	CAIRGQKGGTEAFF	TGTGCCATCAGGGGGCAGAAGGGAGGCACTGAAGCTTTCTTT
TRBD1	few	TRBJ2-7	TRBV14	CASSQEQGQAYEQYF	TGTGCCAGCAGCCAAGAACAGGGACAGGCCTACGAGCAGTACTTC
NA	NA	TRBJ2-1	TRBV7-9	CASSLGARSNEQFF	TGTGCCAGCAGCCTGGGGGCTAGAAGCAATGAGCAGTTCTTC
NA	NA	TRBJ1-1	TRBV7-2	CASSFRGVRNTEAFF	TGTGCCAGCAGCTTTAGGGGGGTTAGGAACACTGAAGCTTTCTTT
TRBD2	NA	TRBJ2-2	TRBV29-1	CSARTSGVLNTGELFF	TGCAGCGCCCGGACTAGCGGGGTCTTGAACACCGGGGAGCTGTTTTTT
NA	once	TRBJ1-4	TRBV9	CASSPRGIREKLFF	TGTGCCAGCAGCCCAAGGGGGATTAGGGAAAAACTGTTTTTT
NA	few	TRBJ2-7	TRBV28	CASSSDQADEQYF	TGTGCCAGCAGTTCAGACCAGGCGGACGAGCAGTACTTC
TRBD2	few	TRBJ2-5	TRBV7-2	CASSPRLAGVETQYF	TGTGCCAGCAGCCCCAGACTAGCGGGAGTAGAGACCCAGTACTTC
NA	NA	TRBJ1-2	TRBV28	CASSLRVGLGYTF	TGTGCCAGCAGTTTACGCGTGGGACTTGGCTACACCTTC
TRBD1	NA	TRBJ1-2	TRBV10-3	CAITRDRVYDYGYTF	TGTGCCATCACCAGGGACAGGGTTTACGACTATGGCTACACCTTC
TRBD1	NA	TRBJ1-2	TRBV9	CASSLRQGTYTF	TGTGCCAGCAGCTTACGACAGGGTACCTACACCTTC
TRBD2	few	TRBJ2-7	TRBV28	CASRVPGLARYEQYF	TGTGCCAGCAGGGTTCCGGGACTAGCCCGCTACGAGCAGTACTTC
TRBD2	few	TRBJ2-7	TRBV5-6	CASAEAGGPASYEQYF	TGTGCCAGCGCGGAAGCGGGAGGGCCGGCGAGCTACGAGCAGTACTTC
NA	few	TRBJ2-3	TRBV9	CASSVVGQIVADTQYF	TGTGCCAGCAGCGTAGTGGGTCAGATCGTCGCAGATACGCAGTATTTT
NA	NA	TRBJ2-7	TRBV7-7	CASSLVQGHEQYF	TGTGCCAGCAGCTTGGTACAGGGCCACGAGCAGTACTTC
NA	NA	TRBJ2-4	TRBV2	CASSSVRDNAKNIQYF	TGTGCCAGCAGTTCCGTCCGGGACAACGCCAAAAACATTCAGTACTTC
TRBD1	few	TRBJ1-5	TRBV18	CASSPDRAMGNQPQHF	TGTGCCAGCTCACCAGACAGGGCTATGGGCAATCAGCCCCAGCATTTT
NA	few	TRBJ2-3	TRBV7-2	CASSLTGPPGDTQYF	TGTGCCAGCAGCTTAACCGGCCCTCCGGGGGATACGCAGTATTTT
NA	NA	TRBJ1-2	TRBV4-1	CASSQNRERANYGYTF	TGCGCCAGCAGCCAGAATAGGGAAAGAGCTAACTATGGCTACACCTTC
TRBD2	NA	TRBJ2-1	TRBV18	CASSPWMSSGKKNEQFF	TGTGCCAGCTCACCTTGGATGTCGAGCGGGAAAAAAAATGAGCAGTTCTTC
NA	NA	TRBJ1-1	TRBV28	CASSLGGNSNPEAFF	TGTGCCAGCAGTTTAGGGGGCAATTCCAACCCTGAAGCTTTCTTT
NA	NA	TRBJ1-6	TRBV9	CASSHDWGSPLHF	TGTGCCAGCAGTCACGATTGGGGCTCACCCCTCCACTTT
TRBD1	few	TRBJ2-7	TRBV5-1	CASSLFTGTGGSYEQYF	TGCGCCAGCAGCTTATTTACTGGGACAGGGGGTTCCTACGAGCAGTACTTC
NA	NA	TRBJ1-1	TRBV9	CASSVAGQGSTEAFF	TGTGCCAGCAGCGTAGCTGGGCAGGGGAGCACTGAAGCTTTCTTT
NA	few	TRBJ1-5	TRBV6-6	CASRSPGGQPQHF	TGTGCCAGCAGGTCCCCGGGAGGCCAGCCCCAGCATTTT
TRBD2	few	TRBJ2-1	TRBV7-3	CASSSGLSSSEQFF	TGTGCCAGCAGCTCGGGACTAAGTAGTTCGGAGCAGTTCTTC
NA	few	TRBJ2-5	TRBV30	CAWSPGRQETQYF	TGTGCCTGGAGTCCAGGGCGGCAAGAGACCCAGTACTTC
NA	few	TRBJ1-5	TRBV15	CATSGRGTVGDQPQHF	TGTGCCACCAGCGGGCGGGGGACTGTTGGAGATCAGCCCCAGCATTTT
NA	NA	TRBJ2-3	TRBV7-2	CASSLDGRGAGTDTQYF	TGTGCCAGCAGCTTGGATGGTCGGGGGGCGGGCACAGATACGCAGTATTTT
NA	few	TRBJ2-2	TRBV4-3	CASSQAWGMNTGELFF	TGCGCCAGCAGCCAAGCTTGGGGGATGAACACCGGGGAGCTGTTTTTT
TRBD2	NA	TRBJ2-7	TRBV5-1	CASSSLAGGTYEQYF	TGCGCCAGCAGCTCCTTAGCGGGGGGGACCTACGAGCAGTACTTC
TRBD2	few	TRBJ2-7	TRBV7-9	CASSLKGLAESHEQYF	TGTGCCAGCAGCTTAAAAGGACTAGCGGAAAGCCACGAGCAGTACTTC
TRBD1	NA	TRBJ1-1	TRBV7-9	CASSIAGQGTEAFF	TGTGCCAGCAGTATCGCTGGACAGGGCACTGAAGCTTTCTTT
TRBD1	NA	TRBJ2-7	TRBV5-1	CASSLSGGSYEQYF	TGCGCCAGCAGCTTGTCAGGGGGATCCTACGAGCAGTACTTC